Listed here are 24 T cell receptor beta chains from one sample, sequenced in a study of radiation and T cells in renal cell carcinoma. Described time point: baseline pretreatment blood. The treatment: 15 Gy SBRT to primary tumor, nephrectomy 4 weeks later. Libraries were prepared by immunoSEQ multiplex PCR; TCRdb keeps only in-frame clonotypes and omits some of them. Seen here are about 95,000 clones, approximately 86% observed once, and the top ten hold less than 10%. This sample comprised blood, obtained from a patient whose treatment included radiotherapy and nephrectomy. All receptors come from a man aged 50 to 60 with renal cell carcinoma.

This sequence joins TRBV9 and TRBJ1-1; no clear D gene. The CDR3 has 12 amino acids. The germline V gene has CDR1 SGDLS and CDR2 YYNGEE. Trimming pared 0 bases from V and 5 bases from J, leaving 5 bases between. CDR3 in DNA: TGTGCCAGCAGCGTAGGGGGTACTGAAGCTTTCTTT. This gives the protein CASSVGGTEAFF. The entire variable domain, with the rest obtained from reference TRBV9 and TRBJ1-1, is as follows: DSGVTQTPKHLITATGQRVTLRCSPRSGDLSVYWYQQSLDQGLQFLIQYYNGEERAKGNILERFSAQQFPDLHSELNLSSLELGDSALYFCASSVGGTEAFFGQGTRLTVV.

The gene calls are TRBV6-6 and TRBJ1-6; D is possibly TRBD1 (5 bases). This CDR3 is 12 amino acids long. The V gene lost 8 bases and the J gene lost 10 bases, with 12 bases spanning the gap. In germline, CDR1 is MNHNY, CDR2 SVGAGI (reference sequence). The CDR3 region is CASRWGESPLHF. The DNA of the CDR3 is TGTGCCAGCCGGTGGGGGGAATCACCCCTCCACTTT.

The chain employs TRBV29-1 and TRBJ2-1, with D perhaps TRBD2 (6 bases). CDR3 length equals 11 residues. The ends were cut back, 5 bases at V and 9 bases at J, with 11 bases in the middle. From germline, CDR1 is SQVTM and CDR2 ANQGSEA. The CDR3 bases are TGCAGCGTTAACCTAGCGAGTGAGCAGTTCTTC. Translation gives CSVNLASEQFF.

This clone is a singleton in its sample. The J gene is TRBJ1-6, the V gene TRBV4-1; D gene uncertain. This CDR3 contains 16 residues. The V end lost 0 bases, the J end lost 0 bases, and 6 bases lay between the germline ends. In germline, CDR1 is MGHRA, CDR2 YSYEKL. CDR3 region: CASSQEWVSYNSPLHF. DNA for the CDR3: TGCGCCAGCAGCCAAGAGTGGGTCTCCTATAATTCACCCCTCCACTTT.

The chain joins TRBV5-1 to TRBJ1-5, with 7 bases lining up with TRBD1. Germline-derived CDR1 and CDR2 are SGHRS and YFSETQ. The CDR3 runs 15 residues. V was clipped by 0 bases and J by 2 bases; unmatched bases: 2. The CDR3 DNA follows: TGCGCCAGCAGCTTGGCCACAGGGGGCAATCAGCCCCAGCATTTT. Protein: CASSLATGGNQPQHF. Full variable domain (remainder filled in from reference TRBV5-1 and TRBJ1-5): KAGVTQTPRYLIKTRGQQVTLSCSPISGHRSVSWYQQTPGQGLQFLFEYFSETQRNKGNFPGRFSGRQFSNSRSEMNVSTLELGDSALYLCASSLATGGNQPQHFGDGTRLSIL.

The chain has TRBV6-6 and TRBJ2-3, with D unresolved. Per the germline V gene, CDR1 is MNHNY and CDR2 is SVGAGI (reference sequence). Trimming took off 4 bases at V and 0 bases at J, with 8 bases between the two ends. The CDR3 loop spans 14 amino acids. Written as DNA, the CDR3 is TGTGCCAGCAGTTGGACCTATAGCACAGATACGCAGTATTTT. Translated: CASSWTYSTDTQYF.

DNA of the CDR3: TGTGCCAGCTCAGCGTACGGGACTCACACAGATACGCAGTATTTT. Residues: CASSAYGTHTDTQYF. The V call is TRBV18, the J call TRBJ2-3, with a weak D call TRBD2 (6 bases). Germline assignment: CDR1 KGHSH and CDR2 LQKENI. Between the trimmed V and J ends, which lost 5 bases and 2 bases, there was a span of 14 bases. The CDR3 sequence is 15 residues long.

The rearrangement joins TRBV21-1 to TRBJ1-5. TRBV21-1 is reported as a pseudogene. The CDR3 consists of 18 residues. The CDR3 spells CASSLTAYRNYSNQPQHF. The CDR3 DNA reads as TGTGCCAGCAGCCTTACAGCTTATCGAAACTATAGCAATCAGCCCCAGCATTTT.

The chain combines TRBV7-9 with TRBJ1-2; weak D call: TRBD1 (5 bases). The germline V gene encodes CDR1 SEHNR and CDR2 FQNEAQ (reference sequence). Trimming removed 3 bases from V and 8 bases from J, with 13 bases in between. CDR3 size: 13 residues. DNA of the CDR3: TGTGCCAGCAGCTTTCTCAGGGTGTCGGGCTACACCTTC. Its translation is CASSFLRVSGYTF.

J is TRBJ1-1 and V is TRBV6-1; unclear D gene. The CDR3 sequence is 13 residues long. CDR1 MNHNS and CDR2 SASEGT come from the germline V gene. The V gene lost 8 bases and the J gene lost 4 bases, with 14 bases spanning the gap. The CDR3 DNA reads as TGTGCCAGCTGGCAAGGGTGGGGCACTGAAGCTTTCTTT. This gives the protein CASWQGWGTEAFF.

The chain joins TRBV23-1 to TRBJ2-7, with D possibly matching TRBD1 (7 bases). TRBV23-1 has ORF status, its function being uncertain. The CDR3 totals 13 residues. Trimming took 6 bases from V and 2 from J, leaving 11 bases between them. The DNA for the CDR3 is TGCGCCAGCAGGGGGGGACAGCCCTACGAGCAGTACTTC. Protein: CASRGGQPYEQYF.

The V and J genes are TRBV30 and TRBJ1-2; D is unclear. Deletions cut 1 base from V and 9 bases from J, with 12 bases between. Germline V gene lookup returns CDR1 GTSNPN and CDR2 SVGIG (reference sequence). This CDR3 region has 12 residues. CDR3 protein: CAWSGEADRYTF. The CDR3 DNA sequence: TGTGCCTGGAGTGGAGAGGCAGACCGCTACACCTTC.

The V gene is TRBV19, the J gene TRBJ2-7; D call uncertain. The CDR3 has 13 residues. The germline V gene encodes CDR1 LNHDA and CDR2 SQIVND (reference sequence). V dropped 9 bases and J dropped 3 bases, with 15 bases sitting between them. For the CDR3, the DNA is TGTGCCAGAATCGGCCAGACCCTCTACGAGCAGTACTTC. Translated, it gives CARIGQTLYEQYF. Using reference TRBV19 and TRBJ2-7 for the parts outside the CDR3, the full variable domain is DGGITQSPKYLFRKEGQNVTLSCEQNLNHDAMYWYRQDPGQGLRLIYYSQIVNDFQKGDIAEGYSVSREKKESFPLTVTSAQKNPTAFYLCARIGQTLYEQYFGPGTRLTVT.

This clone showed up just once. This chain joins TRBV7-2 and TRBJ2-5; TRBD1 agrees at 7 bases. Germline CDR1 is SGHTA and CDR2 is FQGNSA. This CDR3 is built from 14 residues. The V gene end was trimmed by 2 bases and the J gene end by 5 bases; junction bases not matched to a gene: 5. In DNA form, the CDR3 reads TGTGCCAGCAGCTTACAGGGGGAGAGGGAGACCCAGTACTTC. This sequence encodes CASSLQGERETQYF.

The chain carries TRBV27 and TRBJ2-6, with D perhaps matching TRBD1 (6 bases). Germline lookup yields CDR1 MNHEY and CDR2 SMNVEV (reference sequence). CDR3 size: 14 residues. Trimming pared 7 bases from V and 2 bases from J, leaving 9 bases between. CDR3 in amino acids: CASTGTTGANVLTF. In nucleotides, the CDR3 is TGTGCCAGCACCGGGACAACTGGGGCCAACGTCCTGACTTTC.

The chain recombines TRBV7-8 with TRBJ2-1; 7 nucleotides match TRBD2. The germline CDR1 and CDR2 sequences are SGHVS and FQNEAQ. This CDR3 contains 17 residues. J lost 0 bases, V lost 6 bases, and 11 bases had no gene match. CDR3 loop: CASSSPTGGSSYNEQFF. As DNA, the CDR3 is TGTGCCAGCAGTTCCCCGACTGGCGGGAGCTCCTACAATGAGCAGTTCTTC.

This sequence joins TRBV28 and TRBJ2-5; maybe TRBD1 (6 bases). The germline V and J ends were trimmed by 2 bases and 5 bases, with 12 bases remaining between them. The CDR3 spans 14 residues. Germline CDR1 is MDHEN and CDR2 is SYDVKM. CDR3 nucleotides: TGTGCCAGCAGTTTAAGGGATCAGGGGGAGACCCAGTACTTC. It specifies CASSLRDQGETQYF.

CDR3 DNA: TGCGCCAGCAGCTTAGGGGCACAATACGAGCAGTACTTC. Translation gives CASSLGAQYEQYF. The chain is built from TRBV5-1 and TRBJ2-7; perhaps TRBD1 as D (5 bases). The CDR3 covers 13 residues. The germline V gene has CDR1 SGHRS and CDR2 YFSETQ. The ends were cut back, 2 bases at V and 4 bases at J, with 10 bases in the middle. Drawing the rest from reference TRBV5-1 and TRBJ2-7, the complete variable domain is KAGVTQTPRYLIKTRGQQVTLSCSPISGHRSVSWYQQTPGQGLQFLFEYFSETQRNKGNFPGRFSGRQFSNSRSEMNVSTLELGDSALYLCASSLGAQYEQYFGPGTRLTVT.

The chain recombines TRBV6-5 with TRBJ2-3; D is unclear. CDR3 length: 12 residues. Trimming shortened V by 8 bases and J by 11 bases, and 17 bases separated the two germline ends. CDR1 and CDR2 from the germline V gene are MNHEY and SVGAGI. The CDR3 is CASGTYHPGQYF. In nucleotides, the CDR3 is TGTGCCAGCGGAACGTACCACCCCGGGCAGTATTTT.

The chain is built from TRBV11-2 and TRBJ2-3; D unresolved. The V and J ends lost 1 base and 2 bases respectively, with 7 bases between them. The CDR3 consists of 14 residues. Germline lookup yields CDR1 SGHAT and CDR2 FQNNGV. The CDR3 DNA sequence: TGTGCCAGCAGCTTAGTAGGCCCCACAGATACGCAGTATTTT. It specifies CASSLVGPTDTQYF.

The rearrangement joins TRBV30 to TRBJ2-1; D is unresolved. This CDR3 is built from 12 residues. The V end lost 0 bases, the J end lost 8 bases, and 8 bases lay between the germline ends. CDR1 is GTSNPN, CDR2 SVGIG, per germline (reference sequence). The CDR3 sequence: CAWSVRGYEQFF. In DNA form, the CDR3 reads TGTGCCTGGAGTGTTCGTGGATATGAGCAGTTCTTC.

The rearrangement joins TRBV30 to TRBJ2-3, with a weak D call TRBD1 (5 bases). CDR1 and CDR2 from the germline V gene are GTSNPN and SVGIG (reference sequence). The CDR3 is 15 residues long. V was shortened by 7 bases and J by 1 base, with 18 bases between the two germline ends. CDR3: CASRRGHGRTDTQYF. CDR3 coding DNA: TGTGCCTCCCGGAGAGGACATGGACGCACAGATACGCAGTATTTT.

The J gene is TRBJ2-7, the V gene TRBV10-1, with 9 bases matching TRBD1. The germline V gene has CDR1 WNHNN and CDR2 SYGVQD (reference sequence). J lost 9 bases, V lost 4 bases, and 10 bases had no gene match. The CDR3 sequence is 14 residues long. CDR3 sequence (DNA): TGCGCCAGCAGTGCCACCGGGACAGGGAACTTGCAGTACTTC. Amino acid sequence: CASSATGTGNLQYF.

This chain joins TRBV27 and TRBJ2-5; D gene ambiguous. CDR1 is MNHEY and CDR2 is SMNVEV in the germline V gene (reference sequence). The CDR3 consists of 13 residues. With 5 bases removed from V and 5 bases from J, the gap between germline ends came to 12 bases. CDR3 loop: CASSLSRRETQYF. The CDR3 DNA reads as TGTGCCAGCAGTCTCTCCCGACGGGAGACCCAGTACTTC.